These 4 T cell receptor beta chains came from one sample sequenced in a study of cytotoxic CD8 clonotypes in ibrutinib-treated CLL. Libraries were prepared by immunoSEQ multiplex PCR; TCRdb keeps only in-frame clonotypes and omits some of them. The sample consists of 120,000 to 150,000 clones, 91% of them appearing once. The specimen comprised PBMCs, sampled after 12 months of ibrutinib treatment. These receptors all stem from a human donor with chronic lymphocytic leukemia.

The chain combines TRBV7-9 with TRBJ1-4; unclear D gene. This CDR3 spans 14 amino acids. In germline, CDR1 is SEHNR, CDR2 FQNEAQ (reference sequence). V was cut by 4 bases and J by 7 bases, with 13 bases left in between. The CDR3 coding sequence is TGTGCCAGCAGCTACGCCCTTCGGGGTGAAAAACTGTTTTTT. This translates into CASSYALRGEKLFF.

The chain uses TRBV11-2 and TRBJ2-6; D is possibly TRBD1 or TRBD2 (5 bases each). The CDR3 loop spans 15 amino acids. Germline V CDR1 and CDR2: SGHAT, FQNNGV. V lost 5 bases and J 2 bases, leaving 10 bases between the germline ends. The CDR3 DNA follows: TGTGCCAGCAGCGAGAGGGGAGCTGGGGCCAACGTCCTGACTTTC. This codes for CASSERGAGANVLTF.

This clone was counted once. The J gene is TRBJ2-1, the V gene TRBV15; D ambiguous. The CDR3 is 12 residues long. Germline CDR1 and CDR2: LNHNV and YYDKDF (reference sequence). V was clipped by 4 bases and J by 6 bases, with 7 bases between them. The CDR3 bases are TGTGCCACCAGCAACCGTTTCAATGAGCAGTTCTTC. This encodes CATSNRFNEQFF.

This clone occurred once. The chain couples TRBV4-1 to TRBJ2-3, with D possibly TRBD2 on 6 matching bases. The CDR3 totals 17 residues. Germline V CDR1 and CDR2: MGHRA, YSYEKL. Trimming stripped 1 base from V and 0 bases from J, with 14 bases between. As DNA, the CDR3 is TGCGCCAGCAGCCAAGGGGTTACTAGCAGTAGCACAGATACGCAGTATTTT. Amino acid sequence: CASSQGVTSSSTDTQYF.